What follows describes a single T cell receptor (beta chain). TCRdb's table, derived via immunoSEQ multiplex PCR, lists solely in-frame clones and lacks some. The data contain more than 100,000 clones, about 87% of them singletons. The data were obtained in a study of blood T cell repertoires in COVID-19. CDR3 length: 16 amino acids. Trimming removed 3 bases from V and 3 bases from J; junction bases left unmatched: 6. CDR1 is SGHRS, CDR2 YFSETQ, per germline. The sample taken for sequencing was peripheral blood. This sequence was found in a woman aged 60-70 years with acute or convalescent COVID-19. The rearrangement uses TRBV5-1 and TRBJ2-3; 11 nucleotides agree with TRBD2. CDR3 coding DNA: TGCGCCAGCAGCTCAACCGGGACTAGCGGTACAGATACGCAGTATTTT. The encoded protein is CASSSTGTSGTDTQYF.